These T cell receptor beta chains were read from a single sample in a study of CD8 T cells in ankylosing spondylitis. One entry per CDR3 protein, called by TCRdb with MiXCR from the 5' RACE reads. Of about 150,000 distinct CDR3 sequences listed, under 35% are singletons. The sample taken for sequencing was synovial fluid, either unsorted or a sorted T cell fraction (not recorded which). These receptors all stem from a male donor with ankylosing spondylitis. Each CDR3 is given with its conserved first and last residue. The D gene is left open where the match is weak. Not all rows give a size; the values are once, few, many and, for expanded clones, a class.

V	length	D	J	size	DNA	CDR3
TRBV2	13	.	TRBJ1-6	.	TGTGCCAGCAGGCGGGACCGAAATTCACCCCTCCACTTT	CASRRDRNSPLHF
TRBV24-1	15	TRBD1	TRBJ2-3	.	TGTGCCACCAGTGCGGGACAGGCGGTGACAGATACGCAGTATTTT	CATSAGQAVTDTQYF
TRBV20-1	12	.	TRBJ2-2	many	TGCAGTGCTGTCTTAGTCACCGGGGAGCTGTTTTTT	CSAVLVTGELFF
TRBV7-8	16	TRBD2	TRBJ2-7	few	TGTGCCAGCAGCCCGATGAGGGTAGCGGGGCACTACGAGCAGTACTTC	CASSPMRVAGHYEQYF
TRBV4-1	15	.	TRBJ1-4	.	TGCGCCAGCGCCCAAGCCCCAGCAACTAATGAAAAACTGTTTTTT	CASAQAPATNEKLFF
TRBV24-1	15	TRBD1	TRBJ1-5	.	TGTGCCACCAGTGATCCGGGACAGGGGGAAGGGCCCCAGCATTTT	CATSDPGQGEGPQHF
TRBV4-3	16	.	TRBJ1-6	once	TGCGCCAGCAGCCAATTTGACGGAGGGGTAAATTCACCCCTCCACTTT	CASSQFDGGVNSPLHF
TRBV5-4	13	.	TRBJ2-1	once	TGTGCCAGCAGCTCACCTACGGGGGATGAGCAGTTCTTC	CASSSPTGDEQFF
TRBV28	17	.	TRBJ2-1	few	TGTGCCAGCAGGCCAGGGGGGGGGTCGAGCTCCTACAATGAGCAGTTCTTC	CASRPGGGSSSYNEQFF
TRBV20-1	14	.	TRBJ2-7	.	TGCAGTGCCCGAAAAGTCGGGCTAGCCTACGAGCAGTACTTC	CSARKVGLAYEQYF
TRBV12-3/TRBV12-4	13	TRBD2	TRBJ2-1	.	TGTGCCAGCAGTGGACTAGCGTACAATGAGCAGTTCTTC	CASSGLAYNEQFF
TRBV20-1	16	.	TRBJ1-5	.	TGCAGTGCTACCCAAGGAGGGTGGGGGAGCAATCAGCCCCAGCATTTT	CSATQGGWGSNQPQHF
TRBV7-9	13	.	TRBJ2-3	.	TGTGCCAGCAGCTTAAGGGTTTGGGATACGCAGTATTTT	CASSLRVWDTQYF
TRBV12-3/TRBV12-4	16	.	TRBJ2-2	many	TGTGCCAGCAGCCCCGTGGGGGTCTCGAACACCGGGGAGCTGTTTTTT	CASSPVGVSNTGELFF
TRBV2	14	.	TRBJ1-5	.	TGTGCCAGCAGTATAGAGGGTGAGGGTCAGCCCCAGCATTTT	CASSIEGEGQPQHF
TRBV15	15	TRBD1	TRBJ2-3	few	TGTGCCACCAGCAAGGGACAGGGACTCACAGATACGCAGTATTTT	CATSKGQGLTDTQYF
TRBV3-1	14	.	TRBJ1-6	.	TGTGCCAGCAGCCAAGTCTGGATGGATTCACCCCTCCACTTT	CASSQVWMDSPLHF
TRBV20-1	13	.	TRBJ1-3	few	TGCAGTGCAAGTCACAGGGTCTTCAACACCATATATTTT	CSASHRVFNTIYF
TRBV2	12	.	TRBJ2-7	.	TGTGCCAGCATTCTGGGGGCCTACGAGCAGTACTTC	CASILGAYEQYF
TRBV20-1	17	.	TRBJ2-3	.	TGCAGTGCTAGGAGGTTTCTTGCTAGATCCCACACAGATACGCAGTATTTT	CSARRFLARSHTDTQYF
TRBV5-4	13	.	TRBJ1-2	many	TGTGCCAGCAGACCTGGTATGAACTATGGCTACACCTTC	CASRPGMNYGYTF
TRBV29-1	14	.	TRBJ2-1	.	TGCAGCGTTGCGGTACAGGGCCGGTACAATGAGCAGTTCTTC	CSVAVQGRYNEQFF
TRBV20-1	13	.	TRBJ2-3	.	TGCAGTGCTGCCGACCTTAACACAGATACGCAGTATTTT	CSAADLNTDTQYF
TRBV6-1	18	TRBD2	TRBJ2-5	.	TGTGCCAGCAGTACGGTGGCTATTTTCGCGGGGGGACAAGAGACCCAGTACTTC	CASSTVAIFAGGQETQYF
TRBV9	15	.	TRBJ2-1	.	TGTGCCAGCAACCCCAGGGGGGACTCCTACAATGAGCAGTTCTTC	CASNPRGDSYNEQFF
TRBV4-2	14	.	TRBJ2-3	.	TGTGCCAGCTCAGAGCCCCGCCAGGCAGATACGCAGTATTTT	CASSEPRQADTQYF
TRBV6-1	13	.	TRBJ2-3	.	TGTGCCAGCAAGGCGGGAATAACAGATACGCAGTATTTT	CASKAGITDTQYF
TRBV12-3/TRBV12-4	14	.	TRBJ2-1	.	TGTGCCAGCAGTTTCAGTGGCTCCTACAATGAGCAGTTCTTC	CASSFSGSYNEQFF
TRBV12-3/TRBV12-4	15	TRBD1	TRBJ2-3	many	TGTGCCAGCAGTTTGACAGGGTCCTTCGCAGATACGCAGTATTTT	CASSLTGSFADTQYF
TRBV2	15	.	TRBJ2-7	few	TGTGCCAGCAGTACCGGGACACAAAGGACTTACGAGCAGTACTTC	CASSTGTQRTYEQYF
TRBV19	15	.	TRBJ1-1	few	TGTGCCAGTAGTAGAGTACAGGGTAGATTTCCTGAAGCTTTCTTT	CASSRVQGRFPEAFF
TRBV20-1	12	.	TRBJ1-3	once	TGCAGTGCTAGAGTACAGGGTAACACCATATATTTT	CSARVQGNTIYF
TRBV6-1	12	.	TRBJ2-2	few	TGTGCCAGCAACCCTGGCACCGGGGAGCTGTTTTTT	CASNPGTGELFF